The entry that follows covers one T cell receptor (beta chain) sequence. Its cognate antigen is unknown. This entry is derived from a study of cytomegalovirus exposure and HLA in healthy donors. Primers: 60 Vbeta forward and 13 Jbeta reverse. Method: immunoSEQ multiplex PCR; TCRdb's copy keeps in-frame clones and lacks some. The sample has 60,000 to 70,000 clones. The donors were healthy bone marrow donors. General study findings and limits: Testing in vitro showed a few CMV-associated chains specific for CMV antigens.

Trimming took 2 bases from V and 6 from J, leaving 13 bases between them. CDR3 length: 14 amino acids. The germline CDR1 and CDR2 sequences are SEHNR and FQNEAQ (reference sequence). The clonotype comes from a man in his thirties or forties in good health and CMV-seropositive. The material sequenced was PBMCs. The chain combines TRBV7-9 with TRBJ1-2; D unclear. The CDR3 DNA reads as TGTGCCAGCAGCTTAAGCGTTGGTGTGGATGGCTACACCTTC. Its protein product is CASSLSVGVDGYTF.